These 21 T cell receptor beta chains were all obtained from the same sample, sequenced in a study of CXCR3-negative and CXCR3-positive naive CD8 T cells. UMI-tagged TRB cDNA libraries were built via 5' RACE. TCRdb re-called the 5' RACE reads; every CDR3 protein appears as one record, without DNA. Recorded for this sample: about 130,000 distinct CDR3 sequences. Input material: naive CXCR3- CD8+ T cells from blood. Described subset: CD45RO-CCR7+CD27+CD95- naive CD8+ T cells lacking CXCR3 (TNR3-). These receptors came from a human donor in good health. Some clones in this sample may be carry-over from other donors' samples.

The rearrangement uses TRBV2 and TRBJ2-3; no DNA is available, so the TRBD2 call from TCRdb remains unchecked. This CDR3 contains 14 residues. Germline V gives CDR1 SNHLY, CDR2 FYNNEI. CDR3 amino acids: CASMSSGPTDTQYF.

CDR3 protein: CASSRLQSGSTDTQYF. This rearrangement joins TRBV28 to TRBJ2-3; TCRdb's D call of TRBD2 is untestable without DNA. This CDR3 comprises 16 residues. Per germline, CDR1 MDHEN and CDR2 SYDVKM.

The V gene is TRBV3-1, the J gene TRBJ2-2; absent DNA, TCRdb's TRBD2 call cannot be checked. The CDR3 extends over 17 amino acids. Per germline, CDR1 LGHDT and CDR2 YNNKEL (reference sequence). The CDR3 here is CASPLSGGAPNTGELFF.

The gene calls are TRBV20-1 and TRBJ2-1; absent DNA, TCRdb's TRBD2 call cannot be checked. The germline V gene encodes CDR1 DFQATT and CDR2 SNEGSKA (reference sequence). The CDR3 spans 14 residues. The CDR3 spells CSARGLSSYNEQFF.

The chain employs TRBV20-1 and TRBJ2-2. The CDR3 totals 14 residues. Germline V CDR1 and CDR2: DFQATT, SNEGSKA (reference sequence). This CDR3 reads CSARDSRSTGELFF.

The chain couples TRBV4-3 to TRBJ2-1; absent DNA, TCRdb's TRBD1 call cannot be checked. Germline loops: CDR1 LGHNA, CDR2 YSLEER. CDR3 size: 15 residues. This CDR3 reads CASSQERTGFNEQFF.

The genes are TRBV7-8 and TRBJ2-2. The CDR3 runs to 14 residues. Germline lookup yields CDR1 SGHVS and CDR2 FQNEAQ. The CDR3: CASSLGHPKGELFF.

This chain uses TRBV7-9 with TRBJ2-5; TCRdb gives TRBD2 as the D gene, but with no DNA this cannot be confirmed. The CDR3 sequence is 20 residues long. Germline V CDR1 and CDR2: SEHNR, FQNEAQ (reference sequence). CDR3 protein: CASSLVRQGLAGGGQETQYF.

This rearrangement joins TRBV11-2 to TRBJ2-1; TCRdb's D gene call, TRBD1, goes unchecked for lack of DNA. CDR1 SGHAT and CDR2 FQNNGV come from the germline V gene. CDR3 length equals 16 residues. CDR3 region: CASSLGTGGYYNEQFF. Looking up the rest from reference TRBV11-2 and TRBJ2-1 gives the full variable domain: EAGVAQSPRYKIIEKRQSVAFWCNPISGHATLYWYQQILGQGPKLLIQFQNNGVVDDSQLPKDRFSAERLKGVDSTLKIQPAKLEDSAVYLCASSLGTGGYYNEQFFGPGTRLTVL.

This chain joins TRBV4-3 and TRBJ1-6; TCRdb indicates TRBD1, and absent DNA this call remains unverified. This CDR3 contains 17 residues. Germline CDR1 LGHNA, CDR2 YSLEER. CDR3 sequence: CASNQYSGTALNSPLHF.

The rearrangement links TRBV6-1 to TRBJ2-7. Germline loops: CDR1 MNHNS, CDR2 SASEGT. There are 15 residues in the CDR3. CDR3 in amino acids: CASSEEEATYYEQYF.

V and J are TRBV12-3 or TRBV12-4 and TRBJ2-3; TCRdb selects TRBD1, and the lack of DNA leaves this call unchecked. The CDR3 runs to 15 residues. The CDR3: CASSHPGQSTDTQYF.

The rearrangement links TRBV9 to TRBJ2-1; TCRdb selects TRBD2, and the lack of DNA leaves this call unchecked. The germline V gene has CDR1 SGDLS and CDR2 YYNGEE. The CDR3 sequence is 21 residues long. CDR3 protein: CASSVATNPGLAGRAYNEQFF.

The gene calls are TRBV3-1 and TRBJ1-6; as DNA is missing, the TRBD1 call by TCRdb cannot be tested. The CDR3 runs to 21 residues. Germline V gives CDR1 LGHDT, CDR2 YNNKEL (reference sequence). The CDR3 region is CASSPSSTGTGVSGYNSPLHF.

The chain links TRBV12-3 or TRBV12-4 to TRBJ2-1; TCRdb names TRBD2, which stays unverified in the absence of DNA. The CDR3 has 18 amino acids. The CDR3: CASRPQKALAAPTDEQFF.

This CDR3 reads CASSPNGHQSMNTEAFF. V gene TRBV4-1 combines with J gene TRBJ1-1; TCRdb reports TRBD1, a call that lacks DNA to check it against. The CDR3 consists of 17 residues. The germline V gene has CDR1 MGHRA and CDR2 YSYEKL.

J is TRBJ2-3 and V is TRBV7-8. The CDR3 loop spans 13 amino acids. Looked up from germline, CDR1 is SGHVS and CDR2 is FQNEAQ. This CDR3 is CASSLSGSDTQYF.

The rearrangement uses TRBV29-1 and TRBJ1-1; the TRBD1 assignment by TCRdb is unverifiable without DNA. This CDR3 has 14 residues. Germline assignment: CDR1 SQVTM and CDR2 ANQGSEA. CDR3 residues: CSVLGGPADTEAFF.

This chain connects TRBV12-3 or TRBV12-4 to TRBJ2-2. This CDR3 spans 11 amino acids. CDR3 amino acids: CASSPVGELFF.

The rearrangement joins TRBV6-2 or TRBV6-3 to TRBJ2-7; TCRdb returns TRBD1, unconfirmable since there is no DNA. The CDR3 loop spans 12 amino acids. Germline CDR1 MNHEY, CDR2 SVGEGT. The CDR3 protein is CASSYDSYEQYF.

This chain joins TRBV5-4 and TRBJ1-1; TCRdb's D call of TRBD1 is untestable without DNA. The CDR3 is 14 amino acids. CDR1 and CDR2 (germline): SGHNT, YYREEE (reference sequence). The CDR3: CASSWTGLNTEAFF.